Sequencing of this TCR beta chain was carried out in a study of T and B cells in COVID-19 patients. On the study more broadly: Of approximately 20 active-infection patients, roughly 18 carried comorbidities linked to unfavorable COVID-19 outcome.

Multiplex PCR with BIOMED2 TRB-A/B primer pools amplified TRB rearrangements. TCRdb reprocessed the multiplex PCR reads with MiXCR, giving one entry per CDR3 protein. Counted here are some 13,000 distinct CDR3 sequences, less than 35% occurring once; the ten biggest clones make up 6% to 7.5%. Broader study findings: Patients with COVID-19 reportedly showed strongly skewed T cell receptor beta variable and joining gene usage.

The CDR3 totals 14 residues. V gave up 1 base and J gave up 0 bases, with 6 bases separating them. Germline CDR1 and CDR2: SEHNR and FQNEAQ (reference sequence). With regard to this clonotype: Antigen specificity is unknown.

TRB was amplified from about 250-500 ng of blood genomic DNA. Material: blood. The sequence was collected from a human donor who had recovered from COVID-19. The chain couples TRBV7-9 to TRBJ1-2; D is ambiguous. The CDR3 protein is CASSLEAANYGYTF. The DNA of the CDR3 is TGTGCCAGCAGCTTAGAAGCGGCTAACTATGGCTACACCTTC. Drawing the rest from reference TRBV7-9 and TRBJ1-2, the complete variable domain is DTGVSQNPRHKITKRGQNVTFRCDPISEHNRLYWYRQTLGQGPEFLTYFQNEAQLEKSRLLSDRFSAERPKGSFSTLEIQRTEQGDSAMYLCASSLEAANYGYTFGSGTRLTVV.